One sample yielded the 15 T cell receptor beta chains listed below, sequenced in a study of cytomegalovirus exposure and HLA in healthy donors. Generated by immunoSEQ multiplex PCR, the TCRdb table keeps only in-frame clones and is missing some. Found here are over 250,000 clones, around 86% of them singletons; the top ten hold around 1%. Sequenced: PBMCs. These receptors originate from a woman younger than 30 in good health and CMV-seronegative.

This sequence joins TRBV19 and TRBJ2-2; no clear D. This CDR3 has 15 residues. The germline V gene encodes CDR1 LNHDA and CDR2 SQIVND (reference sequence). Trimming pared 3 bases from V and 1 base from J, leaving 9 bases between. The CDR3 DNA is TGTGCCAGTAGTATTTTCCTAGAGAACACCGGGGAGCTGTTTTTT. It translates to CASSIFLENTGELFF. Drawing the rest from reference TRBV19 and TRBJ2-2, the complete variable domain is DGGITQSPKYLFRKEGQNVTLSCEQNLNHDAMYWYRQDPGQGLRLIYYSQIVNDFQKGDIAEGYSVSREKKESFPLTVTSAQKNPTAFYLCASSIFLENTGELFFGEGSRLTVL.

The chain couples TRBV11-2 to TRBJ2-7; 9 bases match TRBD1. The length of the CDR3 is 14 residues. Germline-derived CDR1 and CDR2 are SGHAT and FQNNGV. Trimming removed 4 bases from V and 3 bases from J; junction bases left unmatched: 4. The CDR3 region is CASSSRDRDYEQYF. In DNA form, the CDR3 reads TGTGCCAGCAGCTCCCGGGACAGGGACTACGAGCAGTACTTC. The full variable domain, in which reference TRBV11-2 and TRBJ2-7 provide the parts outside the CDR3, is EAGVAQSPRYKIIEKRQSVAFWCNPISGHATLYWYQQILGQGPKLLIQFQNNGVVDDSQLPKDRFSAERLKGVDSTLKIQPAKLEDSAVYLCASSSRDRDYEQYFGPGTRLTVT.

This clone occurred a few times. The V and J genes are TRBV29-1 and TRBJ1-2; no clear D gene. Germline V gene sequence: CDR1 SQVTM, CDR2 ANQGSEA. The CDR3 length is 10 residues. The ends were cut back, 7 bases at V and 2 bases at J, with 5 bases in the middle. In DNA form, the CDR3 reads TGCAGCGCGAGAAACTATGGCTACACCTTC. Encoded protein: CSARNYGYTF.

V is TRBV6-4 and J is TRBJ1-1, with D maybe TRBD1 (5 bases). The germline V and J ends were trimmed by 6 bases and 2 bases, with 10 bases remaining between them. The CDR3 covers 13 residues. The germline gives CDR1 MRHNA, CDR2 SNTAGT. CDR3 region: CASRDRENTEAFF. CDR3 bases: TGTGCCAGCAGAGACAGAGAAAACACTGAAGCTTTCTTT.

The rearrangement links TRBV29-1 to TRBJ2-7; possible D gene TRBD1, 6 bases. The germline gives CDR1 SQVTM, CDR2 ANQGSEA. The CDR3 has 14 residues. V was trimmed by 5 bases and J by 1 base, leaving 15 bases between them. CDR3 nucleotides: TGCAGCGTTACTCCCCAGGGGATATCCTACGAGCAGTACTTC. It encodes CSVTPQGISYEQYF.

This chain's CDR3 is CASSEQLAGSYEQYF. DNA of the CDR3: TGTGCCAGCAGTGAGCAACTAGCGGGAAGCTACGAGCAGTACTTC. The rearrangement uses TRBV2 and TRBJ2-7, with 10 bases that match TRBD2. This CDR3 comprises 15 residues. From germline, CDR1 is SNHLY and CDR2 FYNNEI. V gave up 3 bases and J gave up 3 bases; unmatched junction bases: 5. The variable domain in full, with the rest retrieved from reference TRBV2 and TRBJ2-7, is EPEVTQTPSHQVTQMGQEVILRCVPISNHLYFYWYRQILGQKVEFLVSFYNNEISEKSEIFDDQFSVERPDGSNFTLKIRSTKLEDSAMYFCASSEQLAGSYEQYFGPGTRLTVT.

The chain combines TRBV28 with TRBJ1-1; weak D call: TRBD1 (5 bases). Germline CDR1 MDHEN, CDR2 SYDVKM. This CDR3 has 12 amino acids. With 7 bases removed from V and 6 bases from J, the gap between germline ends came to 12 bases. The CDR3: CASKFPGAEAFF. The CDR3 DNA reads as TGTGCCAGCAAGTTTCCGGGGGCTGAAGCTTTCTTT.

The V gene is TRBV4-1, the J gene TRBJ2-3; 10 bases are shared with TRBD2. Losses at the gene ends were 1 base for V and 3 bases for J; bases not matched to a gene: 7. The CDR3 covers 17 residues. Germline CDR1 is MGHRA and CDR2 is YSYEKL. As DNA, the CDR3 is TGCGCCAGCAGCCAAGGGGGGGCTAGCGGGAGAACAGATACGCAGTATTTT. This sequence encodes CASSQGGASGRTDTQYF.

The genes are TRBV10-2 and TRBJ1-6; 7 nucleotides match TRBD1. Germline trimming cut 6 bases from V and 9 bases from J; bases unmatched to any gene: 11. Germline CDR1 is WSHSY and CDR2 is SAAADI. The CDR3 is made up of 15 amino acids. DNA of the CDR3: TGCGCCAGCAGGATACCGGGACAGAGCATTTCACCCCTCCACTTT. Translating it yields CASRIPGQSISPLHF.

This chain connects TRBV4-1 to TRBJ2-7, with D possibly being TRBD2 (5 bases). The germline gives CDR1 MGHRA, CDR2 YSYEKL. The CDR3 has 18 amino acids. V was clipped by 3 bases and J by 1 base, with 22 bases between them. In DNA, the CDR3 is TGCGCCAGCAGCCACGACATTACAGACGGAGGTATTTCCTACGAGCAGTACTTC. It translates to CASSHDITDGGISYEQYF.

This chain links TRBV9 with TRBJ2-1; D possibly corresponds to TRBD2 (6 bases). Trimming took off 2 bases at V and 3 bases at J, with 12 bases between the two ends. CDR3 length: 15 residues. From germline, CDR1 is SGDLS and CDR2 YYNGEE. The CDR3, as DNA: TGTGCCAGCAGCGTTGGTAGCGGAATCTACAATGAGCAGTTCTTC. Its protein product is CASSVGSGIYNEQFF.

The chain joins TRBV20-1 to TRBJ1-2; tentative D call: TRBD1 (5 bases). From germline, CDR1 is DFQATT and CDR2 SNEGSKA (reference sequence). V was clipped by 6 bases and J by 8 bases, with 13 bases between them. The CDR3 contains 11 residues. Written as DNA, the CDR3 is TGCAGTGCCCTTCGGGGGGAGGGCTACACCTTC. Translating it yields CSALRGEGYTF.

The chain has TRBV7-2 and TRBJ2-1, with 7 bases fitting TRBD2. CDR1 is SGHTA, CDR2 FQGNSA, per germline. CDR3 size: 12 residues. Losses at the gene ends were 6 bases for V and 8 bases for J; bases not matched to a gene: 4. CDR3 amino acids: CASRWGRDEQFF. The CDR3 DNA reads as TGTGCCAGCAGATGGGGGAGGGATGAGCAGTTCTTC. Full variable domain (remainder filled in from reference TRBV7-2 and TRBJ2-1): GAGVSQSPSNKVTEKGKDVELRCDPISGHTALYWYRQSLGQGLEFLIYFQGNSAPDKSGLPSDRFSAERTGGSVSTLTIQRTQQEDSAVYLCASRWGRDEQFFGPGTRLTVL.

This chain's CDR3 is CASSGPGQGSPYEQYF. The CDR3, as DNA: TGTGCCAGCAGTGGCCCCGGACAGGGGAGCCCCTACGAGCAGTACTTC. V and J are TRBV6-1 and TRBJ2-7; 9 bases line up with TRBD1. In germline, CDR1 is MNHNS, CDR2 SASEGT. This CDR3 region has 16 residues. V shed 4 bases, J shed 2 bases, and the junction held 9 bases outside the gene matches.

This chain connects TRBV5-1 to TRBJ2-3, with TRBD1 identical over 8 bases. Trimming cost V 6 bases and J 5 bases; bases outside gene matches: 11. Germline loops: CDR1 SGHRS, CDR2 YFSETQ. There are 15 residues in the CDR3. This CDR3 is CASTQDRVDGDTQYF. The CDR3 DNA reads TGCGCCAGCACCCAGGACAGGGTGGACGGAGATACGCAGTATTTT.